A single sample gave rise to the 27 T cell receptor beta chains below, sequenced in a study of Ad26.COV2.S vaccination and SARS-CoV-2 variants. The protocol was immunoSEQ multiplex PCR, while the TCRdb copy is restricted to in-frame clones and leaves out a portion. Of hundreds of thousands of clones in the sample, about 89% were seen once. Treatment in this sample: 15 to 20 received Ad26.COV2.S at low or high dose, single or two shots; 5 received placebo; per-sample allocation not given. Sampling took place 63 days after the first vaccine or placebo injection. The sample consisted of peripheral blood, taken in a trial of Ad26.COV2.S vaccine versus placebo. The source is a person aged 18-65 years who received the Ad26.COV2.S COVID-19 vaccine or a placebo.

The chain links TRBV5-1 to TRBJ2-7; D remains ambiguous. From germline, CDR1 is SGHRS and CDR2 YFSETQ. CDR3 length: 13 amino acids. Trimming left V 4 bases short and J 4 bases short, with 12 bases between. As DNA, the CDR3 is TGCGCCAGCAGCCCCCAAGGCGAGTACGAGCAGTACTTC. Translation: CASSPQGEYEQYF.

The chain carries TRBV29-1 and TRBJ1-5; maybe TRBD1 (6 bases). The length of the CDR3 is 13 residues. CDR1 and CDR2 (germline): SQVTM, ANQGSEA. Trimming removed 6 bases at V and 1 base at J, with 10 bases between. The CDR3 loop is CSVGRGSNQPQHF. CDR3 nucleotides: TGCAGCGTGGGCAGGGGAAGCAATCAGCCCCAGCATTTT. The full variable domain, in which reference TRBV29-1 and TRBJ1-5 provide the parts outside the CDR3, is SAVISQKPSRDICQRGTSLTIQCQVDSQVTMMFWYRQQPGQSLTLIATANQGSEATYESGFVIDKFPISRPNLTFSTLTVSNMSPEDSSIYLCSVGRGSNQPQHFGDGTRLSIL.

V usage is TRBV12-5 and J usage is TRBJ2-1; the D gene is possibly TRBD2 (6 bases). Germline assignment: CDR1 LGHNT and CDR2 FRNRAP. The CDR3 contains 20 residues. V was shortened by 2 bases and J by 0 bases, with 23 bases between the two germline ends. CDR3: CASGLTADPGLSFSYNEQFF. The CDR3 DNA is TGTGCTAGTGGTTTGACAGCCGACCCGGGACTCTCTTTCTCCTACAATGAGCAGTTCTTC.

This chain joins TRBV19 and TRBJ2-1; the D call may be TRBD1 or TRBD2 (5 bases each). This CDR3 has 16 amino acids. V lost 4 bases, J lost 0 bases, and 13 bases lay in between. In germline, CDR1 is LNHDA, CDR2 SQIVND (reference sequence). DNA for the CDR3: TGTGCCAGTAGTAAGGGTGCGAGGGGCTCCTACAATGAGCAGTTCTTC. Its protein product is CASSKGARGSYNEQFF.

The chain recombines TRBV7-6 with TRBJ2-1; no definite D call. The V end was cut by 0 bases, the J end by 0 bases, with 6 bases between. Germline values: CDR1 SGHVS, CDR2 FNYEAQ. The CDR3 contains 15 residues. The CDR3 region has the DNA TGTGCCAGCAGCTTAGCGCCTAGCTCCTACAATGAGCAGTTCTTC. Amino acids: CASSLAPSSYNEQFF.

The V gene is TRBV18, the J gene TRBJ2-5; no clear D gene. The CDR3 totals 14 residues. Trimming left V 6 bases short and J 3 bases short, with 14 bases between. Per germline, CDR1 KGHSH and CDR2 LQKENI. The CDR3 nucleotides read TGTGCCAGCTCGTCGGAGAGCGCGGAAGAGACCCAGTACTTC. Encoded protein: CASSSESAEETQYF.

CDR3 nucleotides: TGTGCCAGCAGCCAAGAGGGGACTAGTTTGTTCTTC. Residues: CASSQEGTSLFF. This rearrangement joins TRBV14 to TRBJ2-1; 8 bases match TRBD2. The CDR3 extends over 12 amino acids. CDR1 and CDR2 from the germline V gene are SGHDN and FVKESK. The ends lost 0 bases at V and 15 bases at J; junction bases unmatched: 4.

The genes are TRBV2 and TRBJ1-4; D might be TRBD1 (6 bases). V gave up 7 bases and J gave up 11 bases, with 14 bases separating them. This CDR3 is built from 12 residues. The germline V gene has CDR1 SNHLY and CDR2 FYNNEI. CDR3 DNA: TGTGCCAGCAACCAGGGGCGCAGGAAACTGTTTTTT. Translated: CASNQGRRKLFF.

The chain has TRBV6-2 or TRBV6-3 and TRBJ2-1; D may be TRBD1 (6 bases). Germline CDR1 is MNHEY and CDR2 is SVGEGT. Between the trimmed V and J ends, which lost 5 bases and 6 bases, there was a span of 14 bases. This CDR3 spans 14 amino acids. DNA for the CDR3: TGTGCCAGCAGTCGAATCCTACAGGGCAATGAGCAGTTCTTC. Amino acids: CASSRILQGNEQFF.

The rearrangement uses TRBV30 and TRBJ2-7; D is uncertain. Trimming stripped 8 bases from V and 1 base from J, with 15 bases between. Germline CDR1 GTSNPN, CDR2 SVGIG (reference sequence). This CDR3 has 13 residues. The CDR3 DNA reads as TGTGCCCTCAGGACGGCTGGTTCCTACGAGCAGTACTTC. Residues: CALRTAGSYEQYF.

The chain recombines TRBV4-2 with TRBJ1-5; D not resolved. The CDR3 has 16 amino acids. The V gene's germline CDR1 is LGHNA and CDR2 YNFKEQ. V lost 4 bases, J lost 3 bases, and 16 bases lay in between. CDR3 coding DNA: TGTGCCAGCAGCCCCAGCGCGTCTATTGCCAATCAGCCCCAGCATTTT. This gives the protein CASSPSASIANQPQHF.

The chain links TRBV5-1 to TRBJ1-4; 10 positions match TRBD1. CDR1 and CDR2 from the germline V gene are SGHRS and YFSETQ. J gave up 6 bases and V 0 bases, and 5 bases lay outside the gene matches. This CDR3 region has 16 residues. The CDR3 DNA reads TGCGCCAGCAGCTTGGCCCCCGGGACAGGGGATGAAAAACTGTTTTTT. This codes for CASSLAPGTGDEKLFF.

This clone was seen only once. The chain joins TRBV27 to TRBJ2-7; 7 nucleotides agree with TRBD2. This CDR3 spans 14 amino acids. The V segment lost 3 bases and the J segment 3 bases; nucleotides outside the gene matches: 5. Germline assignment: CDR1 MNHEY and CDR2 SMNVEV (reference sequence). The CDR3 DNA reads TGTGCCAGCAGTTTTAGGGGCGGGGGCTACGAGCAGTACTTC. It specifies CASSFRGGGYEQYF.

The J gene is TRBJ1-1, the V gene TRBV29-1, with 9 bases that match TRBD1. V gave up 2 bases and J gave up 1 base; unmatched junction bases: 5. The germline CDR1 and CDR2 sequences are SQVTM and ANQGSEA. This CDR3 spans 15 amino acids. CDR3 in DNA: TGCAGCGTTGAAATACCGGGACAGGGGAACACTGAAGCTTTCTTT. Amino acid sequence: CSVEIPGQGNTEAFF.

The V call is TRBV5-8, the J call TRBJ1-2; D may be TRBD1 (6 bases). The CDR3 contains 14 residues. Trimming cost V 0 bases and J 7 bases, with 13 bases left between them. Germline-derived CDR1 and CDR2 are SGHTS and YDEGEE. The CDR3 sequence: CASSLEAGDRGYTF. CDR3 DNA: TGTGCCAGCAGCTTGGAGGCAGGGGATCGTGGCTACACCTTC.

This clone was picked up one time. This rearrangement joins TRBV7-2 to TRBJ1-1; no firm D call. The ends were cut back, 0 bases at V and 5 bases at J, with 19 bases in the middle. The CDR3 is 17 amino acids. CDR1 SGHTA and CDR2 FQGNSA come from the germline V gene. The CDR3 DNA reads as TGTGCCAGCAGCTTAGCGTATTCGATGAGGGAAAGGACTGAAGCTTTCTTT. Translating gives CASSLAYSMRERTEAFF.

The rearrangement uses TRBV3-1 (or the pseudogene TRBV3-2) and TRBJ2-3, with 8 bases aligning to TRBD2. CDR3 length: 15 amino acids. The V segment lost 4 bases and the J segment 2 bases; nucleotides outside the gene matches: 5. CDR1 and CDR2 (germline): LGHDT, YNNKEL (reference sequence). The chain's CDR3 is CASSPPGRATDTQYF. CDR3 DNA: TGTGCCAGCAGCCCCCCCGGGAGGGCCACAGATACGCAGTATTTT.

Worth noting for this clone: Other DNA variants within this sample encode the same CDR3. This CDR3 reads CASSLSYEQYF. The CDR3 DNA follows: TGTGCCAGCAGCCTGTCCTACGAGCAGTACTTC. The chain recombines TRBV7-8 with TRBJ2-7; D call uncertain. V was clipped by 5 bases and J by 1 base, with 3 bases between them. The CDR3 has 11 residues. Per germline, CDR1 SGHVS and CDR2 FQNEAQ.

The chain combines TRBV7-9 with TRBJ2-7; D assignment may be TRBD1 or TRBD2 (6 bases each). The CDR3 runs 16 residues. Trimming removed 0 bases from V and 1 base from J, with 13 bases in between. CDR1 and CDR2 (germline): SEHNR, FQNEAQ (reference sequence). CDR3 DNA: TGTGCCAGCAGCTTAGCGGAGGGGACAAAGTCCTACGAGCAGTACTTC. Translated: CASSLAEGTKSYEQYF.

This clone was recorded only once. The rearrangement links TRBV5-6 to TRBJ2-3, with D possibly TRBD1 on 6 matching bases. Germline CDR1 SGHDT, CDR2 YYEEEE. V was shortened by 6 bases and J by 0 bases, with 14 bases between the two germline ends. The CDR3 covers 15 residues. The CDR3: CASIDRFSSTDTQYF. The CDR3 bases are TGTGCCAGCATCGACAGGTTTTCGAGCACAGATACGCAGTATTTT.

V gene TRBV7-2 combines with J gene TRBJ1-1; the D is unclear. V lost 2 bases to trimming and J lost 4 bases, with 11 bases between them. Germline CDR1 SGHTA, CDR2 FQGNSA. This CDR3 contains 14 residues. This chain's CDR3 is CASSLYPSTTEAFF. The DNA of the CDR3 is TGTGCCAGCAGCTTATACCCCTCGACCACTGAAGCTTTCTTT.

Concerning this clone: This specimen includes other DNA sequences encoding the same CDR3. This chain joins TRBV18 and TRBJ1-5, with D perhaps matching TRBD1 (5 bases). The V end was cut by 3 bases, the J end by 2 bases, with 11 bases between. CDR3 length: 15 amino acids. Germline assignment: CDR1 KGHSH and CDR2 LQKENI. CDR3: CASSPGTGGNQPQHF. The CDR3 DNA follows: TGTGCCAGCTCACCCGGCACGGGGGGCAATCAGCCCCAGCATTTT.

The chain combines TRBV29-1 with TRBJ1-5; tentative D call: TRBD1 (5 bases). This CDR3 spans 13 amino acids. The V and J ends lost 5 bases and 0 bases respectively, with 8 bases between them. The V gene's germline CDR1 is SQVTM and CDR2 ANQGSEA. CDR3 region: CSVQGNSNQPQHF. The CDR3 DNA is TGCAGCGTTCAGGGCAATAGCAATCAGCCCCAGCATTTT.

The V call is TRBV19, the J call TRBJ1-1; 9 bases match TRBD1. The CDR3 is made up of 13 amino acids. Germline CDR1 LNHDA, CDR2 SQIVND (reference sequence). The trim removed 7 bases at V and 4 bases at J, leaving 4 bases unmatched. The CDR3 protein is CASTATGGTEAFF. CDR3 coding DNA: TGTGCCAGTACCGCGACAGGGGGCACTGAAGCTTTCTTT.

This clone was counted only a few times. The chain is built from TRBV9 and TRBJ2-2; TRBD2 agrees at 7 bases. The CDR3 sequence is 15 residues long. Germline CDR1 is SGDLS and CDR2 is YYNGEE. Losses at the gene ends were 3 bases for V and 5 bases for J; bases not matched to a gene: 7. The CDR3 nucleotides read TGTGCCAGCAGCGAGACCGGGACTAAGACCGGGGAGCTGTTTTTT. This encodes CASSETGTKTGELFF.

The J gene is TRBJ1-5, the V gene TRBV6-1, with 7 bases fitting TRBD1. This CDR3 spans 16 amino acids. CDR1 and CDR2 from the germline V gene are MNHNS and SASEGT. V shed 0 bases, J shed 2 bases, and the junction held 4 bases outside the gene matches. In nucleotides, the CDR3 is TGTGCCAGCAGTGAAGCGGACAGGCGAGGCAATCAGCCCCAGCATTTT. The encoded protein is CASSEADRRGNQPQHF.

The V call is TRBV7-2, the J call TRBJ1-3, with D perhaps matching TRBD1 (6 bases). The V gene's germline CDR1 is SGHTA and CDR2 FQGNSA. The germline V and J ends were trimmed by 3 bases and 4 bases, with 13 bases remaining between them. The CDR3 is 15 amino acids. CDR3 region: CASSLGHPGGNTIYF. The DNA for the CDR3 is TGTGCCAGCAGCTTGGGACACCCAGGGGGAAACACCATATATTTT.